One T cell receptor (beta chain) is described in this entry. What it binds is not known. V shed 6 bases and J shed 0 bases, with 9 bases lying between them. The CDR3 has 14 amino acids. Germline assignment: CDR1 MGHRA and CDR2 YSYEKL. An assay was performed, and its level was deep. In the authors' workflow: Filtering of immunoSEQ junctional sequences could not match full-length read filtering. Method: immunoSEQ multiplex PCR; TCRdb's copy keeps in-frame clones and lacks some. The V and J calls and clone size come from that table; D and trimming were worked out from the DNA. The sample consists of hundreds of thousands of clones, 73% of them appearing once. The sample is drawn from a study of shared clonotypes between healthy human individuals. General study points: At large depth, rarefaction still showed sorted-subset sequencing to be incomplete. The diversity represented, both genetic and in exposure history, was limited by few donors.

The sequencing input was memory CD4+ T cells sorted from blood. Subset specified: CD45RA-negative fraction. The receptor was derived from a woman in her thirties in good health. The chain recombines TRBV4-1 with TRBJ2-1; D call uncertain. The CDR3 protein is CASRDPPSYNEQFF. CDR3 in DNA: TGCGCCAGCAGGGACCCGCCCTCCTACAATGAGCAGTTCTTC.